This T cell receptor (beta chain) came from a study of Graves' ophthalmopathy and Graves' hyperthyroidism. Study as a whole: Hyperthyroidism was considered stable when no ophthalmopathy appeared within 18 months of follow-up.

Diagnosis was based on clinical symptoms, serum thyroxine, TRAb, thyroid ultrasound and orbital computed tomography. This CDR3 is 15 amino acids long. Looked up from germline, CDR1 is SNHLY and CDR2 is FYNNEI. Unmatched junction bases numbered 7, after V lost 6 bases and J lost 4 bases. As the template, RNA transcripts were used to amplify TCR beta CDR3 regions. HTBI-primed first-round RT-PCR preceded second-round multiplex PCR. TCRdb recomputed calls from the multiplex PCR reads with MiXCR, one row per CDR3 protein. The sample shows about 1.1 million distinct CDR3 sequences, about 38% of them seen only once.

Sequencing was done on a sample of peripheral blood or thyroid tissue (not recorded which). The receptor was derived from an adult man with Graves' hyperthyroidism. V and J are TRBV2 and TRBJ1-3; 9 nucleotides line up with TRBD1. The CDR3 loop reads CASSLQGAPGNTIYF. The CDR3 DNA reads as TGTGCCAGCAGCTTACAGGGGGCGCCCGGAAACACCATATATTTT.